This T cell receptor beta chain originates from a study of T cells in Graves' hyperthyroidism and ophthalmopathy. The investigators amplified TCR beta CDR3 regions from RNA transcripts. TCR CDR3 regions were first amplified by RT-PCR with HTBI primers. TCRdb re-analysed the multiplex PCR reads in MiXCR, keeping a single row per CDR3 protein. The sample has a few hundred thousand distinct CDR3 sequences; about 43% are singletons. This CDR3 is built from 13 residues. Germline values: CDR1 GTSNPN, CDR2 SVGIG (reference sequence). V was cut by 1 base and J by 2 bases, with 9 bases left in between. The material sequenced was peripheral blood or thyroid tissue (not recorded which). The V gene is TRBV30, the J gene TRBJ2-7; D is uncertain. The clonotype originates from a woman younger than 30 with Graves' hyperthyroidism. Here the CDR3 DNA reads TGTGCCTGGAGTGACGGCAGTACCTACGAGCAGTACTTC. Its translation: CAWSDGSTYEQYF.